This passage covers 6 T cell receptor beta chains from one sample sequenced in a study of blood T cell repertoires in COVID-19 (dated by TCRdb to the early 2020s). The library was obtained by the immunoSEQ multiplex PCR assay. TCRdb's version of the immuneACCESS table is confined to in-frame rearrangements and falls short of the full clone set. An unresolved V gene accounts for under half of the shortfall where checked; the remainder is of unknown origin. For this sample the table gives around 19,000 clones, of which approximately 87% were detected only once. More than 9.5% of the sample goes to the ten largest clones. The specimen was peripheral blood. The receptor set was obtained from a human donor in a cohort sampled during active COVID-19.

This clone has a single count. This chain links TRBV9 with TRBJ2-2; D is undetermined. This CDR3 contains 15 residues. Germline values: CDR1 SGDLS, CDR2 YYNGEE. Trimming pared 2 bases from V and 0 bases from J, leaving 8 bases between. CDR3 region: CASSVRATNTGELFF. In DNA, the CDR3 is TGTGCCAGCAGCGTTCGCGCTACGAACACCGGGGAGCTGTTTTTT.

CDR3 DNA sequence: TGCAGCGGGGGTAGCGGGAGCCCGGAGTTCTTC. Its protein is CSGGSGSPEFF. The V gene is TRBV20-1, the J gene TRBJ2-1, with 9 bases aligning to TRBD2. Looked up from germline, CDR1 is DFQATT and CDR2 is SNEGSKA (reference sequence). This CDR3 has 11 amino acids.

The chain recombines TRBV2 with TRBJ1-6; 10 bases fit TRBD1. This CDR3 has 19 residues. CDR1 and CDR2 from the germline V gene are SNHLY and FYNNEI. J lost 4 bases, V lost 6 bases, and 15 bases had no gene match. The CDR3 reads CASSHPQGRDRGYNSPLHF. The CDR3 nucleotides read TGTGCCAGCAGCCACCCCCAGGGAAGGGACAGGGGTTATAATTCACCCCTCCACTTT.

This chain uses TRBV3-1 (or the pseudogene TRBV3-2) with TRBJ2-1, with 8 bases aligning to TRBD1. Looked up from germline, CDR1 is LGHDT and CDR2 is YNNKEL (reference sequence). V trimming: 3 bases; J trimming: 5 bases; junction bases outside the gene matches: 6. The CDR3 consists of 15 residues. CDR3 coding DNA: TGTGCCAGCAGCCAGGGGCAGGGGGCTAACAATGAGCAGTTCTTC. Translated: CASSQGQGANNEQFF.

This rearrangement joins TRBV19 to TRBJ2-3, with 8 bases lining up with TRBD2. CDR1 and CDR2 from the germline V gene are LNHDA and SQIVND (reference sequence). CDR3 length equals 14 residues. V shed 5 bases, J shed 2 bases, and the junction held 3 bases outside the gene matches. The CDR3 coding sequence is TGTGCCAGTAGTGGACTAGCAGACACAGATACGCAGTATTTT. Translating gives CASSGLADTDTQYF.

CDR3 coding DNA: TGTGCCAGCAGCAATGGAGAGCAGGGTGACATTCAGTACTTC. This encodes CASSNGEQGDIQYF. The V and J genes are TRBV5-6 and TRBJ2-4; possibly TRBD1 for D (5 bases). This CDR3 has 14 residues. CDR1 and CDR2 from the germline V gene are SGHDT and YYEEEE. The V and J ends lost 4 bases and 8 bases respectively, with 16 bases between them.